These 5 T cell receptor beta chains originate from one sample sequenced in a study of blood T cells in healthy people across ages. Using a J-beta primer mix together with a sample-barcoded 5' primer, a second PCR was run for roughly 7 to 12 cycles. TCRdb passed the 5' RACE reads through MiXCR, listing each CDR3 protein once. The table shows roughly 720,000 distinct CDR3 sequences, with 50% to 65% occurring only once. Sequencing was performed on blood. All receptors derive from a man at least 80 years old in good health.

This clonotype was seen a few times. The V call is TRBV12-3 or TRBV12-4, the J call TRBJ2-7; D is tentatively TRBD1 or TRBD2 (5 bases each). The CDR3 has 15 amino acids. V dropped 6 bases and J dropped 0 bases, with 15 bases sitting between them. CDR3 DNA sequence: TGTGCCAGCAGCTCCGGGGCGGCTATCTCCTACGAGCAGTACTTC. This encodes CASSSGAAISYEQYF.

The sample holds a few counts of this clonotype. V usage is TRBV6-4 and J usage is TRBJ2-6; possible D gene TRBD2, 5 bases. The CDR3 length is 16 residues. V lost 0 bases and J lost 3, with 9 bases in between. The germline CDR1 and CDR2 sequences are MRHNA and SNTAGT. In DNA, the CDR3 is TGTGCCAGCAGTGACTCGGTCGGGATTGGGGCCAACGTCCTGACTTTC. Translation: CASSDSVGIGANVLTF.

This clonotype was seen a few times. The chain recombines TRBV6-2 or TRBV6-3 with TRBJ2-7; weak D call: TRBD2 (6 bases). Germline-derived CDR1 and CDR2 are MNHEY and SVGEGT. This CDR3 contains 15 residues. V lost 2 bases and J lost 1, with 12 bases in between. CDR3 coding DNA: TGTGCCAGCAGTTACGGGGCGGGACCTTCCTACGAGCAGTACTTC. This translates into CASSYGAGPSYEQYF.

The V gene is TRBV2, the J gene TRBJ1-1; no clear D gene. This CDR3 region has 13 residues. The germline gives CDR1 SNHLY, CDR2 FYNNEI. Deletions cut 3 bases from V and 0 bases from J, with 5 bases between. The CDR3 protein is CASSESVNTEAFF. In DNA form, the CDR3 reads TGTGCCAGCAGTGAGTCGGTGAACACTGAAGCTTTCTTT.

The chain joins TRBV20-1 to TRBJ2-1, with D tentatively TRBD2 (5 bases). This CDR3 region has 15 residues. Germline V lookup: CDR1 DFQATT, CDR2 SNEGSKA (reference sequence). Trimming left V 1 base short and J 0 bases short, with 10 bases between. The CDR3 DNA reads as TGCAGTGCTAGAGCGAGGGCCTCCTCCTACAATGAGCAGTTCTTC. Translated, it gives CSARARASSYNEQFF.